This T cell receptor (beta chain) emerged from a study of graft-versus-host responses after intestinal transplantation. At the level of the study: Once they had received anti-thymocyte globulin induction, all recipients took tacrolimus and steroids for around 3 years.

Per the germline V gene, CDR1 is SGHNT and CDR2 is YYREEE (reference sequence). With 4 bases removed from V and 0 bases from J, the gap between germline ends came to 10 bases. There are 15 residues in the CDR3. The table came from immunoSEQ multiplex PCR; TCRdb's copy has only in-frame clones and leaves some out. Of 90,000 to 130,000 clones in the sample, approximately 90% were seen once. A few counts support this clone. Antigen: not known. V and J are TRBV5-4 and TRBJ1-4; D is ambiguous. Sequenced here: unstimulated CD4+ T cells sorted from spleen or lymph node cells, sampled before transplant. The TCR sequence derives from a human donor who was the organ donor for an intestinal transplant. This chain's CDR3 is CASSRAPTTNEKLFF. As DNA, the CDR3 is TGTGCCAGCAGCCGGGCCCCAACAACTAATGAAAAACTGTTTTTT.